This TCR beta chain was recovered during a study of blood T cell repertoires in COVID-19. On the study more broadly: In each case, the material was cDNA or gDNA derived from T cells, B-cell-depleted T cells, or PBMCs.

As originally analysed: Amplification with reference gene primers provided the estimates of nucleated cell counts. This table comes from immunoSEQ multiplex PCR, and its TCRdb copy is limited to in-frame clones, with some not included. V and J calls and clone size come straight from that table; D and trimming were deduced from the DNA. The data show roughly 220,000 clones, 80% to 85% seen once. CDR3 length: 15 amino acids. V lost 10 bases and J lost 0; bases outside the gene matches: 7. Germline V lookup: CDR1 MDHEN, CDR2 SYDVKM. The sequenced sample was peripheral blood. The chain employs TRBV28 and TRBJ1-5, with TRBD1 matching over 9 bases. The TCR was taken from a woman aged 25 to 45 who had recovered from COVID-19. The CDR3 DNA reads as TGTGCCACCAGGACAGGGGTCTATAGCAATCAGCCCCAGCATTTT. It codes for CATRTGVYSNQPQHF.